The 10 T cell receptor beta chains below come from one sample, sequenced in a study of blood T cell repertoires in COVID-19. Repertoires were generated with immunoSEQ multiplex PCR, while TCRdb's copy carries only in-frame clones and drops some. The repertoire consists of roughly 160,000 clones, with around four fifths occurring once and the leading ten covering approximately 8%. The sample taken for sequencing was peripheral blood. Every receptor here comes from a woman older than 75 with COVID-19, enrolled during active disease.

The chain carries TRBV4-1 and TRBJ2-6; the D gene is possibly TRBD2 (5 bases). Trimming took 2 bases from V and 2 from J, leaving 7 bases between them. This CDR3 is 15 amino acids long. Germline values: CDR1 MGHRA, CDR2 YSYEKL. The CDR3 DNA reads TGCGCCAGCAGCCAAACGACTACTGGGGCCAACGTCCTGACTTTC. Its protein is CASSQTTTGANVLTF.

The CDR3 region is CASLQGNTEAFF. In DNA form, the CDR3 reads TGTGCCAGTCTCCAGGGGAACACTGAAGCTTTCTTT. The rearrangement uses TRBV28 and TRBJ1-1, with a weak D call TRBD1 (5 bases). This CDR3 region has 12 residues. Trimming took off 9 bases at V and 1 base at J, with 9 bases between the two ends. CDR1 and CDR2 (germline): MDHEN, SYDVKM.

The rearrangement links TRBV5-5 to TRBJ1-1; TRBD1 aligns across 9 bases. Trimming cost V 4 bases and J 4 bases; bases outside gene matches: 14. CDR3 length: 17 residues. Germline V gives CDR1 SGHKS, CDR2 YYEKEE (reference sequence). CDR3 nucleotide sequence: TGTGCCAGCAGCCCACGATCCAGGACAGGGGTCGTCACTGAAGCTTTCTTT. This codes for CASSPRSRTGVVTEAFF.

The genes are TRBV6-5 and TRBJ1-2; D ambiguous. Germline lookup yields CDR1 MNHEY and CDR2 SVGAGI. Trimming took 6 bases from V and 0 from J, leaving 8 bases between them. This CDR3 is built from 13 residues. The CDR3 bases are TGTGCCAGCAGCCGTCCCTCTAACTATGGCTACACCTTC. Translation: CASSRPSNYGYTF.

This sequence joins TRBV20-1 and TRBJ1-2, with unresolved D. Germline V gene data show CDR1 as DFQATT and CDR2 as SNEGSKA (reference sequence). This CDR3 spans 11 amino acids. Trimming took 5 bases from V and 0 from J, leaving 4 bases between them. DNA for the CDR3: TGCAGTGCTCCTCCTAACTATGGCTACACCTTC. The encoded protein is CSAPPNYGYTF.

The genes are TRBV6-1 and TRBJ1-4; D uncertain. The CDR3 loop spans 11 amino acids. Germline CDR1 MNHNS, CDR2 SASEGT. Trimming shortened V by 1 base and J by 10 bases, and 4 bases separated the two germline ends. The CDR3 is CASSEVGKLFF. As DNA, the CDR3 is TGTGCCAGCAGTGAAGTCGGAAAACTGTTTTTT.

The chain's CDR3 is CASSPQGSNSYEQYF. For the CDR3, the DNA is TGTGCCAGCAGCCCTCAGGGGTCTAACTCCTACGAGCAGTACTTC. The chain links TRBV7-9 to TRBJ2-7, with D perhaps matching TRBD1 (6 bases). Germline CDR1 SEHNR, CDR2 FQNEAQ (reference sequence). The CDR3 contains 15 residues. Trimming removed 5 bases from V and 0 bases from J, with 14 bases in between.

The chain employs TRBV6-5 and TRBJ1-2, with D possibly matching TRBD1 (5 bases). The CDR3 is 13 amino acids. V lost 6 bases, J lost 6 bases, and 14 bases lay in between. The V gene's germline CDR1 is MNHEY and CDR2 SVGAGI. The CDR3 sequence: CASRTDRYDGYTF. CDR3 bases: TGTGCCAGCAGAACCGACAGATATGATGGCTACACCTTC.

This rearrangement joins TRBV15 to TRBJ1-5; D is unclear. The CDR3 runs to 15 residues. Trimming cost V 0 bases and J 4 bases, with 10 bases left between them. Germline V gives CDR1 LNHNV, CDR2 YYDKDF (reference sequence). The DNA of the CDR3 is TGTGCCACCAGCAGAGACGGACTGACTAATCAGCCCCAGCATTTT. Its translation is CATSRDGLTNQPQHF.

The rearrangement uses TRBV9 and TRBJ2-5, with D maybe TRBD2 (5 bases). Trimming took off 0 bases at V and 2 bases at J, with 11 bases between the two ends. Germline values: CDR1 SGDLS, CDR2 YYNGEE. The CDR3 contains 15 residues. The CDR3 coding sequence is TGTGCCAGCAGCGTAGTAGGACTGGGGCAAGAGACCCAGTACTTC. Translation: CASSVVGLGQETQYF.